This TCR beta chain was documented in a study of shared clonotypes between healthy human individuals. Only CD45RO-negative cells positively selected for CCR7 counted as naive CD8 cells, so terminally differentiated effector memory CD45RA+ cells were excluded. Germline V gene sequence: CDR1 LNHDA, CDR2 SQIVND (reference sequence). CDR3 length: 17 residues. V was pared by 3 bases and J by 10 bases, with 14 bases of the junction left unmatched. Libraries were prepared by immunoSEQ multiplex PCR; TCRdb keeps only in-frame clonotypes and omits some of them. The sample holds about 700,000 clones; around 90% are singletons and the top ten take 24%. Points on this clone: Its antigen is currently unknown.

Study results and caveats: Incomplete sequencing of sorted subsets was indicated by rarefaction despite large depth. Sampling was confined to blood; repertoires within tissues likely differ. Generation probability values for non-shared clonotypes were lower than those for clonotypes shared by all four donors. Several donors shared about 4.8% of their naive CD4 clonotypes.

The receptor's source is a man aged 25 to 45 in good health. The gene calls are TRBV19 and TRBJ2-1; 11 bases are shared with TRBD2. Material for sequencing was naive CD8+ T cells sorted from blood. In DNA, the CDR3 is TGTGCCAGTAGTATCGAGTTGACGCTAGCGGGAGGAGGAGAGCAGTTCTTC. Its translation is CASSIELTLAGGGEQFF.